The 24 T cell receptor beta chains below were found in one sample sequenced in a study of response to subunit inactivated influenza vaccine. TCRdb reanalysed the RT-PCR reads using MiXCR and keeps one entry per CDR3 protein. The sample comprises about 700,000 distinct CDR3 sequences, 15% to 17% of which are singletons, and 11% rests with the top ten. The material was PBMCs from blood, obtained 12 days after vaccination. The receptors derive from a man aged 50-59 years who received an inactivated influenza vaccine.

This clonotype appeared many times. The CDR3 sequence: CASSAGTLSTIYF. DNA of the CDR3: TGTGCCAGCAGTGCCGGGACCCTTAGCACCATATATTTT. The chain combines TRBV12-3 or TRBV12-4 with TRBJ1-3; D is perhaps TRBD1 (5 bases). The CDR3 covers 13 residues. V lost 5 bases and J lost 9, with 14 bases in between.

This clonotype was detected a few times. The CDR3 region has the DNA TGCAGTGCTAGAAGGCAGGGCTTAAGCGAGCAGTACTTC. Amino acid sequence: CSARRQGLSEQYF. The rearrangement joins TRBV20-1 to TRBJ2-7; possible D gene TRBD1, 5 bases. Germline-derived CDR1 and CDR2 are DFQATT and SNEGSKA (reference sequence). Trimming shortened V by 2 bases and J by 6 bases, and 14 bases separated the two germline ends. The CDR3 loop spans 13 amino acids.

This chain's CDR3 is CASSLAEGSDEQYF. The CDR3, as DNA: TGTGCCAGCAGCTTGGCCGAAGGGTCCGACGAGCAGTACTTC. The rearrangement uses TRBV11-2 and TRBJ2-7, with unresolved D. Between the trimmed V and J ends, which lost 3 bases and 5 bases, there was a span of 14 bases. This CDR3 is 14 amino acids long. Germline CDR1 is SGHAT and CDR2 is FQNNGV.

The rearrangement joins TRBV29-1 to TRBJ2-5; 12 nucleotides line up with TRBD1. The CDR3 consists of 14 residues. Germline V lookup: CDR1 SQVTM, CDR2 ANQGSEA. V dropped 5 bases and J dropped 4; count of bases not matched to a gene: 5. The CDR3 DNA reads as TGCAGCGTTAGGGACAGGGGGCGATCAGAGACCCAGTACTTC. Translation: CSVRDRGRSETQYF.

The V call is TRBV7-2, the J call TRBJ2-7; 15 positions agree with TRBD2. Germline values: CDR1 SGHTA, CDR2 FQGNSA. The CDR3 is 17 residues long. Trimming at V came to 3 bases and at J to 7 bases, leaving 10 bases not matched to a gene. This CDR3 is CASSFGTSGRTGGEQYF. DNA of the CDR3: TGTGCCAGCAGCTTTGGGACTAGCGGGAGGACGGGGGGGGAGCAGTACTTC.

The chain recombines TRBV4-2 with TRBJ2-7, with a weak D call TRBD2 (5 bases). CDR1 is LGHNA and CDR2 is YNFKEQ in the germline V gene. V gave up 1 base and J gave up 2 bases, with 9 bases separating them. The CDR3 is 14 amino acids. The CDR3 loop is CASSQAGNAYEQYF. DNA for the CDR3: TGTGCCAGCAGCCAAGCGGGAAATGCCTACGAGCAGTACTTC.

The V and J genes are TRBV7-2 and TRBJ1-3; possible D gene TRBD1, 6 bases. From germline, CDR1 is SGHTA and CDR2 FQGNSA. This CDR3 is built from 14 residues. The V gene lost 10 bases and the J gene lost 6 bases, with 19 bases spanning the gap. The CDR3 DNA reads as TGTGCCACCCAAGCCGCAGGGGTCTCAAACACCATATATTTT. This codes for CATQAAGVSNTIYF.

This clonotype was found a few times. The chain links TRBV20-1 to TRBJ2-1, with TRBD1 matching 10 bases. Germline V CDR1 and CDR2: DFQATT, SNEGSKA (reference sequence). The CDR3 length is 15 residues. V lost 5 bases and J lost 8; bases outside the gene matches: 12. The CDR3 DNA reads TGCAGTGCTGGACAATCGGGACAGGGGACCGATGAGCAGTTCTTC. Translated, it gives CSAGQSGQGTDEQFF.

The CDR3 DNA follows: TGTGCCAGCAGTTCGCCCGGACAGGGAAAGAACGAGCAGTACTTC. Translated: CASSSPGQGKNEQYF. The V and J genes are TRBV28 and TRBJ2-7; TRBD1 matches at 8 bases. CDR1 and CDR2 from the germline V gene are MDHEN and SYDVKM. V gave up 4 bases and J gave up 5 bases; unmatched junction bases: 10. The CDR3 covers 15 residues.

In this sample, this clonotype turned up many times. Possible read error: a much larger clone is one base away. The chain combines TRBV6-1 with TRBJ2-7; TRBD1 might be the D (6 bases). The CDR3 runs to 12 residues. Deletions cut 4 bases from V and 3 bases from J, with 7 bases between. CDR1 and CDR2 (germline): MNHNS, SASEGT. Here the CDR3 reads CASSGDNYEQYF. CDR3 coding DNA: TGTGCCAGCAGTGGGGACAACTACGAGCAGTACTTC.

A remark on this clonotype: This may come from a read error, since a much larger clone is one base off. This rearrangement joins TRBV27 to TRBJ2-7, with D uncertain. Germline assignment: CDR1 MNHEY and CDR2 SMNVEV (reference sequence). Trimming stripped 8 bases from V and 4 bases from J, with 6 bases between. The CDR3 runs 10 residues. The CDR3 loop is CASCEYEQYF. CDR3 DNA: TGTGCCAGCTGCGAATACGAGCAGTACTTC.

The chain combines TRBV12-3 or TRBV12-4 with TRBJ1-2; 7 nucleotides align to TRBD1. V shed 5 bases, J shed 4 bases, and the junction held 13 bases outside the gene matches. The CDR3 spans 16 residues. CDR3 region: CASSTGTALVTYGYTF. DNA for the CDR3: TGTGCCAGCAGTACGGGGACAGCCCTAGTAACCTATGGCTACACCTTC.

The chain carries TRBV6-1 and TRBJ2-1; tentatively, D is TRBD1 or TRBD2 (5 bases each). Trimming shortened V by 6 bases and J by 0 bases, and 24 bases separated the two germline ends. Germline CDR1 and CDR2: MNHNS and SASEGT. This CDR3 is 19 amino acids long. Here the CDR3 reads CASRKHAPSGASSYNEQFF. As DNA, the CDR3 is TGTGCCAGCAGGAAGCACGCCCCCTCCGGGGCCAGCTCCTACAATGAGCAGTTCTTC.

This clonotype was seen a few times. The CDR3 nucleotides are TGTGCCAGCAGCCAGTCAGTCAATCAGCCCCAGCATTTT. It codes for CASSQSVNQPQHF. The rearrangement uses TRBV4-2 and TRBJ1-5, with no clear D. Trimming took off 3 bases at V and 3 bases at J, with 6 bases between the two ends. Germline V gene sequence: CDR1 LGHNA, CDR2 YNFKEQ. The CDR3 covers 13 residues.

V and J are TRBV20-1 and TRBJ2-1, with 8 bases lining up with TRBD2. Unmatched junction bases numbered 14, after V lost 8 bases and J lost 5 bases. This CDR3 has 15 residues. The V gene's germline CDR1 is DFQATT and CDR2 SNEGSKA (reference sequence). In DNA form, the CDR3 reads TGCAGTTCCCGAGTGGGCGGGAGGAATCACAATGAGCAGTTCTTC. Protein sequence: CSSRVGGRNHNEQFF.

CDR3: CASKETSGMKEQYF. CDR3 DNA: TGTGCCAGCAAAGAGACTAGCGGGATGAAAGAGCAGTACTTC. This sequence joins TRBV28 and TRBJ2-7; TRBD2 aligns across 11 bases. The CDR3 runs to 14 residues. Looked up from germline, CDR1 is MDHEN and CDR2 is SYDVKM. J was trimmed by 7 bases and V by 7 bases; bases with no gene match: 9.

The genes are TRBV29-1 and TRBJ2-3; 9 bases are a match to TRBD2. Germline V gene lookup returns CDR1 SQVTM and CDR2 ANQGSEA. This CDR3 region has 16 residues. Trimming took 2 bases from V and 6 from J; bases not matched to a gene: 12. CDR3 DNA sequence: TGCAGCGTTGAAAGGCGGACTAGCGCTTATGGGGATACGCAGTATTTT. It yields the protein CSVERRTSAYGDTQYF.

The chain employs TRBV15 and TRBJ2-7; D possibly corresponds to TRBD1 (5 bases). The germline CDR1 and CDR2 sequences are LNHNV and YYDKDF (reference sequence). There are 14 residues in the CDR3. V was trimmed by 1 base and J by 4 bases, leaving 11 bases between them. The CDR3, as DNA: TGTGCCACCAGCAGAGGCGTCAGGGATTACGAGCAGTACTTC. It specifies CATSRGVRDYEQYF.

This clonotype was picked up many times. The CDR3 here is CASSFVGENEQFF. In DNA form, the CDR3 reads TGTGCCAGCAGTTTTGTCGGGGAGAATGAGCAGTTCTTC. The chain has TRBV27 and TRBJ2-1; the D gene is possibly TRBD2 (5 bases). This CDR3 spans 13 amino acids. The germline V and J ends were trimmed by 3 bases and 7 bases, with 10 bases remaining between them. The germline gives CDR1 MNHEY, CDR2 SMNVEV (reference sequence).

The J gene is TRBJ2-7, the V gene TRBV29-1, with 8 bases fitting TRBD2. J was trimmed by 3 bases and V by 6 bases; bases with no gene match: 4. The CDR3 runs to 12 residues. Germline assignment: CDR1 SQVTM and CDR2 ANQGSEA. CDR3 sequence: CSVSSGSYEQYF. The CDR3, as DNA: TGCAGCGTCTCCAGCGGGAGCTACGAGCAGTACTTC.

The chain uses TRBV5-1 and TRBJ1-4; TRBD1 matches at 9 bases. There are 15 residues in the CDR3. Trimming removed 4 bases from V and 7 bases from J; junction bases left unmatched: 8. Germline V lookup: CDR1 SGHRS, CDR2 YFSETQ. CDR3 coding DNA: TGCGCCAGCAGCGAAACAGGGGGCTTAGGTGAAAAACTGTTTTTT. It translates to CASSETGGLGEKLFF. The variable domain in full, with the rest retrieved from reference TRBV5-1 and TRBJ1-4, is KAGVTQTPRYLIKTRGQQVTLSCSPISGHRSVSWYQQTPGQGLQFLFEYFSETQRNKGNFPGRFSGRQFSNSRSEMNVSTLELGDSALYLCASSETGGLGEKLFFGSGTQLSVL.

The chain is built from TRBV6-2 or TRBV6-3 and TRBJ1-5; no definite D call. V was trimmed by 2 bases and J by 6 bases, leaving 17 bases between them. Per the germline V gene, CDR1 is MNHEY and CDR2 is SVGEGT. The CDR3 sequence is 16 residues long. CDR3 residues: CASSYPRNARIQPQHF. The CDR3 nucleotides are TGTGCCAGCAGTTACCCCCGGAATGCCCGAATTCAGCCCCAGCATTTT.

The V and J genes are TRBV5-1 and TRBJ2-7; TRBD1 matches at 8 bases. The CDR3 contains 15 residues. The germline CDR1 and CDR2 sequences are SGHRS and YFSETQ. Losses at the gene ends were 3 bases for V and 7 bases for J; bases not matched to a gene: 12. The CDR3 loop reads CASSSAGTGIWEQYF. Here the CDR3 DNA reads TGCGCCAGCAGCTCAGCCGGGACAGGCATTTGGGAGCAGTACTTC.

The genes are TRBV14 and TRBJ2-3; the D is unclear. From germline, CDR1 is SGHDN and CDR2 FVKESK. The length of the CDR3 is 16 residues. V was clipped by 1 base and J by 0 bases, with 11 bases between them. The CDR3 nucleotides are TGTGCCAGCAGCCAAGTTGGGTGGGAAAGCACAGATACGCAGTATTTT. Translated, it gives CASSQVGWESTDTQYF.